These 10 T cell receptor beta chains originate from one sample sequenced in a study of response to subunit inactivated influenza vaccine. TCRdb re-called the RT-PCR reads through MiXCR, storing one row per CDR3 protein. The table includes hundreds of thousands of distinct CDR3 sequences, 12% to 15% detected once. Sequencing was performed on PBMCs from blood, taken around 14 days before vaccination. The origin of the receptors is a man aged 45-60 years who received an inactivated influenza vaccine.

The chain is built from TRBV11-2 and TRBJ2-2, with D unresolved. This CDR3 region has 16 residues. The V gene lost 4 bases and the J gene lost 2 bases, with 14 bases spanning the gap. CDR1 and CDR2 from the germline V gene are SGHAT and FQNNGV. CDR3 protein: CASSSPIGLNTGELFF. The CDR3 bases are TGTGCCAGCAGCTCCCCCATCGGGCTTAACACCGGGGAGCTGTTTTTT.

This clonotype was counted between two and nine times. V and J are TRBV7-2 and TRBJ2-1; the D gene is possibly TRBD2 (5 bases). V was trimmed by 2 bases and J by 4 bases, leaving 15 bases between them. In germline, CDR1 is SGHTA, CDR2 FQGNSA. This CDR3 is built from 16 residues. This CDR3 is CASSLMTSGVYNEQFF. CDR3 sequence (DNA): TGTGCCAGCAGCTTAATGACGAGCGGAGTGTACAATGAGCAGTTCTTC.

The chain recombines TRBV7-2 with TRBJ1-2; D unclear. Trimming left V 5 bases short and J 0 bases short, with 16 bases between. The CDR3 is made up of 16 amino acids. Germline V lookup: CDR1 SGHTA, CDR2 FQGNSA. The CDR3 protein is CASSLRGIGTNYGYTF. The DNA for the CDR3 is TGTGCCAGCAGCCTTAGAGGTATAGGGACTAACTATGGCTACACCTTC.

The chain has TRBV28 and TRBJ2-2; D gene unclear. There are 13 residues in the CDR3. Trimming cost V 6 bases and J 3 bases, with 8 bases left between them. Germline V gives CDR1 MDHEN, CDR2 SYDVKM. CDR3 sequence reads: CASRLGYTGELFF. The CDR3 nucleotides are TGTGCCAGCAGATTAGGGTACACCGGGGAGCTGTTTTTT.

In its sample, this clonotype was seen a few times. The V and J genes are TRBV7-9 and TRBJ1-1, with D perhaps TRBD1 (6 bases). Germline V gene data show CDR1 as SEHNR and CDR2 as FQNEAQ (reference sequence). V lost 6 bases, J lost 3 bases, and 11 bases lay in between. The CDR3 sequence is 13 residues long. The CDR3 DNA is TGTGCCAGCAGAGACAGGCATTACACTGAAGCTTTCTTT. It translates to CASRDRHYTEAFF.

This clonotype was detected only a few times. The rearrangement uses TRBV7-8 and TRBJ2-1; 7 bases match TRBD2. After removal of 0 bases from V and 8 bases from J, the junction contained 16 bases not matched to a gene. This CDR3 comprises 18 residues. CDR1 is SGHVS and CDR2 is FQNEAQ in the germline V gene. The CDR3 here is CASSLALTGTTGFDEQFF. The CDR3 DNA reads TGTGCCAGCAGCTTAGCGCTTACCGGGACTACGGGGTTTGATGAGCAGTTCTTC.

There are a few counts of this clonotype. The chain combines TRBV25-1 with TRBJ2-5, with no clear D. This CDR3 has 14 amino acids. Germline CDR1 and CDR2: MGHDK and SYGVNS. Trimming removed 3 bases from V and 4 bases from J, with 12 bases in between. In DNA, the CDR3 is TGTGCCAGCAGTGATAGTAAGACTGTAGAGACCCAGTACTTC. Its translation: CASSDSKTVETQYF.

There are a few counts of this clonotype. This chain joins TRBV19 and TRBJ2-1, with 7 bases that match TRBD2. Germline V lookup: CDR1 LNHDA, CDR2 SQIVND (reference sequence). The CDR3 runs 17 residues. V shed 3 bases and J 3 bases; nucleotides not matched to a gene: 11. The CDR3 nucleotides are TGTGCCAGTAGTATTGGGTCGTCTAGCGGATACTACAATGAGCAGTTCTTC. Translated: CASSIGSSSGYYNEQFF.

The sample holds a few counts of this clonotype. The J gene is TRBJ1-2, the V gene TRBV3-1, with D perhaps matching TRBD1 (5 bases). Trimming cost V 0 bases and J 7 bases, with 6 bases left between them. This CDR3 is built from 12 residues. In germline, CDR1 is LGHDT, CDR2 YNNKEL (reference sequence). The CDR3 sequence is CASSQDRAGYTF. CDR3 bases: TGTGCCAGCAGCCAAGACAGGGCTGGCTACACCTTC.

This clonotype was counted between two and nine times. The chain uses TRBV29-1 and TRBJ2-1; D gene uncertain. Germline CDR1 reads SQVTM; CDR2 reads ANQGSEA. Trimming left V 6 bases short and J 2 bases short, with 8 bases between. The CDR3 is made up of 12 amino acids. The CDR3 DNA reads as TGCAGCGTCCCCGAACCCTACAATGAGCAGTTCTTC. As protein: CSVPEPYNEQFF.